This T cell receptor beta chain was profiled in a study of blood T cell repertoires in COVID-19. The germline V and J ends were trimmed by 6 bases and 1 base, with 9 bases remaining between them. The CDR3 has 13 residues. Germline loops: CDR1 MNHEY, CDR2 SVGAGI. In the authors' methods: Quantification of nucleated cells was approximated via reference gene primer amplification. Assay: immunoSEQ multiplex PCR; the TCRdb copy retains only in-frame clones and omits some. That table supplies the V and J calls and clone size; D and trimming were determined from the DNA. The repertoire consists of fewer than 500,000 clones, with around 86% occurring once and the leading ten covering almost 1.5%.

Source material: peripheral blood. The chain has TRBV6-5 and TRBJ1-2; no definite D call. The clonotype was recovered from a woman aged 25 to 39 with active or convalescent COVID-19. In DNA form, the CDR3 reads TGTGCCAGCAGGGTCCAGATTAACTATGGCTACACCTTC. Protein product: CASRVQINYGYTF.